The source of this TCR beta chain is a study of T-cell memory formation after mild COVID-19. General study results and limits: Researchers could not confirm that second-wave clones peaking on day 37 targeted SARS-CoV-2. Balance between CD4 and CD8 was seen in clones contracting day 15 to 85, and a CD4+ lean was seen in later expanders. The finding that pre-infection memory included some responding clones suggested that cross-reactive memory joined.

V lost 2 bases and J lost 0; bases outside the gene matches: 7. CDR1 and CDR2 from the germline V gene are SGHAT and FQNNGV. CDR3 length: 17 residues. 5'RACE primed from the constant segment yielded TCR alpha and TCR beta cDNA libraries bearing sample barcodes and UMIs. TCRdb redid the calling of the 5' RACE reads with MiXCR, one entry per CDR3 protein. Altogether over 450,000 distinct CDR3 sequences are present, roughly 20% being singletons, with the ten largest covering about 12%. In its sample, this clonotype was seen once. Its antigen is as yet unknown. The receptor was derived from an adult woman who had mild COVID-19 (a few samples of this study predate the infection). Cell type and time point are not known. The genes are TRBV11-2 and TRBJ2-7; 10 bases fit TRBD1. Input material: PBMCs or a T cell subset sorted from them (not recorded which). CDR3 loop: CASSLFGQGGPSYEQYF. The CDR3 nucleotides read TGTGCCAGCAGCTTATTTGGACAGGGGGGCCCCTCCTACGAGCAGTACTTC.